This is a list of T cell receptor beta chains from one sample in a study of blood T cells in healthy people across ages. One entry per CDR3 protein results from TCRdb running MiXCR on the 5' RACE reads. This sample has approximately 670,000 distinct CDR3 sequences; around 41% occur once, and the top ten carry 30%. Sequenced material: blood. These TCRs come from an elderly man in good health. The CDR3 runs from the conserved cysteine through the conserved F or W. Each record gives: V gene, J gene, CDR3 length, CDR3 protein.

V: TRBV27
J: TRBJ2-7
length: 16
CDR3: CASSLSGAEFPYEQYF

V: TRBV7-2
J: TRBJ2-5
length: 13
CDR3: CASSDWTLETQYF

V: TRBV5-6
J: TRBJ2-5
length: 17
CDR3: CASSLEKFSSSQETQYF

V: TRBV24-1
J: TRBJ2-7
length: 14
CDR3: CATSEGGTSYEQYF

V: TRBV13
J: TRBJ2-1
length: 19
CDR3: CASSLSGQRLAGVSGEQFF

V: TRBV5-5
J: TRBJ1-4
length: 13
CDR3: CASSSLEGEKLFF

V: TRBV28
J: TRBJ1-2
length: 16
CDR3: CASSPTGRGEHYGYTF

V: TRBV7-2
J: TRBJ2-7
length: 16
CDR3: CASSLDAGGDAYEQYF

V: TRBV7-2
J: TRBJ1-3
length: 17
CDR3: CASSLGVGASSGNTIYF

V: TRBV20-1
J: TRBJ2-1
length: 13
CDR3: CSAREANYNEQFF

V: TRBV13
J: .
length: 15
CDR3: CASVSRGQGVVEQYF

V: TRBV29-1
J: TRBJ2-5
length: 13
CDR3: CSVGSATQETQYF

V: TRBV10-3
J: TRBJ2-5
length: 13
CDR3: CAISRDNQETQYF

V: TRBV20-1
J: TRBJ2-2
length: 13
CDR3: CSAPGLGGGELFF

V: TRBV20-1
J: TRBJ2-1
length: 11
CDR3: CSAQAANEQFF

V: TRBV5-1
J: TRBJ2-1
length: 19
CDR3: CASSLPSSGGQPSYNEQFF

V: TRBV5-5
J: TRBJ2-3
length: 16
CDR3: CASSFQGIGRPDTQYF

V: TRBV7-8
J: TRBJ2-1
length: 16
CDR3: CASSLGSPRGVSEQFF

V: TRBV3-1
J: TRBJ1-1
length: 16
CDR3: CASSQDVRKLNTEAFF

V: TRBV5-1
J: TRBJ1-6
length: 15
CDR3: CASSPSGTGVSPLHF

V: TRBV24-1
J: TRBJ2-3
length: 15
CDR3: CATSDPGQGADTQYF

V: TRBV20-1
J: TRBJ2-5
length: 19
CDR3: CSARGAGSAGATDQETQYF

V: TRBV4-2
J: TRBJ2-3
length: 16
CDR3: CASSQRVYPLGDTQYF

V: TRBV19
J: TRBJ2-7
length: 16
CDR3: CASQLPSPIAYYEQYF

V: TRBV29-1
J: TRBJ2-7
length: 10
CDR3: CSVTVYEQYF

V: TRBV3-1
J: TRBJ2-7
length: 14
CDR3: CASSRPQNSYEQYF

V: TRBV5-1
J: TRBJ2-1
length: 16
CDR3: CASSFGQGTGVNEQFF

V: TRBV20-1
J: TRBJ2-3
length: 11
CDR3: CSASRGNTQYF

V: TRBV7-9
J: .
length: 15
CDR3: CASSPQRGRYNEQYF

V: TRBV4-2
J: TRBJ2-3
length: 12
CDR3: CASSQDVDTQYF

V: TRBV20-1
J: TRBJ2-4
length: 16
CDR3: CSARTSGALAKNIQYF

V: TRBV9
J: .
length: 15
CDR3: CASSVAASSYNEQYF

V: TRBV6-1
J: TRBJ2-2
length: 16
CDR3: CASSDYRGDGTGELFF

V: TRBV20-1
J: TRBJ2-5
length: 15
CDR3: CSARGQVPLQETQYF

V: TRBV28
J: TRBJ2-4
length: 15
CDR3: CASSITQGTKNIQYF